Following are 13 T cell receptor beta chains from one sample sequenced in a study of blood T cell repertoires in COVID-19. The table came from immunoSEQ multiplex PCR; TCRdb's copy has only in-frame clones and leaves some out. The table has about 270,000 clones, about 87% seen once. Source material: peripheral blood. The receptors originated from a woman aged 45-65 years with acute or convalescent COVID-19.

V and J are TRBV28 and TRBJ1-4; TRBD1 matches at 7 bases. This CDR3 is 18 amino acids long. Per the germline V gene, CDR1 is MDHEN and CDR2 is SYDVKM. V lost 6 bases to trimming and J lost 5 bases; unmatched junction nucleotides: 18. DNA for the CDR3: TGTGCCAGCAGAGTTGGGTGGGGTTCGGCAGGGGGAAATGAAAAACTGTTTTTT. Its translation: CASRVGWGSAGGNEKLFF.

The gene calls are TRBV19 and TRBJ1-6, with D possibly matching TRBD1 (5 bases). The length of the CDR3 is 14 residues. CDR1 is LNHDA and CDR2 is SQIVND in the germline V gene (reference sequence). The germline V and J ends were trimmed by 3 bases and 7 bases, with 10 bases remaining between them. In DNA form, the CDR3 reads TGTGCCAGTAGTATTTGGCAGGGCAATTCACCCCTCCACTTT. It encodes CASSIWQGNSPLHF.

For the CDR3, the DNA is TGTGCCAGCAGTACTACAGGGGGCGGACTAGGCGAAAAACTGTTTTTT. It translates to CASSTTGGGLGEKLFF. V is TRBV27 and J is TRBJ1-4; 9 bases map to TRBD1. Germline values: CDR1 MNHEY, CDR2 SMNVEV (reference sequence). The CDR3 consists of 16 residues. Trimming at V came to 5 bases and at J to 8 bases, leaving 12 bases not matched to a gene.

The chain joins TRBV29-1 to TRBJ2-1; no clear D gene. V lost 2 bases to trimming and J lost 2 bases, with 13 bases between them. This CDR3 contains 15 residues. The germline gives CDR1 SQVTM, CDR2 ANQGSEA. The CDR3 is CSVEPWPSPYNEQFF. The CDR3 coding sequence is TGCAGCGTTGAACCTTGGCCTAGTCCCTACAATGAGCAGTTCTTC.

This clone has only one observation. The J gene is TRBJ1-1, the V gene TRBV11-2; D unresolved. The germline V gene encodes CDR1 SGHAT and CDR2 FQNNGV. The V and J ends lost 0 bases and 5 bases respectively, with 7 bases between them. The CDR3 length is 13 residues. The CDR3 coding sequence is TGTGCCAGCAGCTTAGATCTGGAGACTGAAGCTTTCTTT. Residues: CASSLDLETEAFF.

V gene TRBV7-3 combines with J gene TRBJ2-1, with 14 bases identical to TRBD2. CDR3 length: 15 residues. Germline lookup yields CDR1 SGHTA and CDR2 FQGTGA. Losses at the gene ends were 5 bases for V and 9 bases for J; bases not matched to a gene: 6. The DNA for the CDR3 is TGTGCCAGCAGCCCCCCGGGACTAGCGGGAGTTGAGCAGTTCTTC. Translation gives CASSPPGLAGVEQFF.

This clone has only one observation. This chain uses TRBV5-1 with TRBJ1-5; 9 bases map to TRBD1. Losses at the gene ends were 4 bases for V and 1 base for J; bases not matched to a gene: 6. The CDR3 loop spans 16 amino acids. CDR1 SGHRS and CDR2 YFSETQ come from the germline V gene. The CDR3 sequence is CASSPQTGGSNQPQHF. The CDR3 region has the DNA TGCGCCAGCAGCCCCCAGACAGGGGGAAGCAATCAGCCCCAGCATTTT. The entire variable domain, with the rest obtained from reference TRBV5-1 and TRBJ1-5, is as follows: KAGVTQTPRYLIKTRGQQVTLSCSPISGHRSVSWYQQTPGQGLQFLFEYFSETQRNKGNFPGRFSGRQFSNSRSEMNVSTLELGDSALYLCASSPQTGGSNQPQHFGDGTRLSIL.

This chain uses TRBV6-5 with TRBJ2-2; 12 bases map to TRBD2. Germline trimming cut 5 bases from V and 11 bases from J; bases unmatched to any gene: 9. CDR3 length equals 15 residues. Germline V gene lookup returns CDR1 MNHEY and CDR2 SVGAGI. The CDR3: CASSRETSGSRELFF. The DNA of the CDR3 is TGTGCCAGCAGTAGAGAGACTAGCGGGAGTAGAGAGCTGTTTTTT.

V is TRBV24-1 and J is TRBJ1-2, with 12 bases matching TRBD1. With V trimmed by 9 bases and J by 3 bases, 13 bases remained unmatched. CDR3 size: 17 residues. The germline V gene encodes CDR1 KGHDR and CDR2 SFDVKD. CDR3 sequence: CATFGGTGGKEDYGYTF. In DNA form, the CDR3 reads TGTGCCACCTTTGGTGGGACAGGGGGCAAAGAGGACTATGGCTACACCTTC.

The chain couples TRBV6-5 to TRBJ1-4; the D gene is possibly TRBD1 (6 bases). Trimming shortened V by 6 bases and J by 15 bases, and 23 bases separated the two germline ends. The CDR3 runs 14 residues. Germline CDR1 MNHEY, CDR2 SVGAGI. The CDR3 nucleotides read TGTGCCAGCAGCCGTACAGGGCAGTGGGGAGAAATGTTTTTT. Protein: CASSRTGQWGEMFF.

The chain joins TRBV28 to TRBJ2-7; no firm D call. This CDR3 spans 12 amino acids. Trimming cost V 2 bases and J 7 bases, with 9 bases left between them. Looked up from germline, CDR1 is MDHEN and CDR2 is SYDVKM. The DNA for the CDR3 is TGTGCCAGCAGTTTAAGCCATTTGGAGCAGTACTTC. Translating it yields CASSLSHLEQYF.

This clone was detected once. This chain links TRBV24-1 with TRBJ2-7, with TRBD1 as a possible D gene (5 bases). In germline, CDR1 is KGHDR, CDR2 SFDVKD. The CDR3 runs to 15 residues. V shed 2 bases and J shed 3 bases, with 13 bases lying between them. This CDR3 reads CATSDSGQGNYEQYF. As DNA, the CDR3 is TGTGCCACCAGTGATTCAGGCCAGGGTAACTACGAGCAGTACTTC.

The rearrangement joins TRBV28 to TRBJ1-2; D unclear. Germline V lookup: CDR1 MDHEN, CDR2 SYDVKM. V shed 3 bases and J shed 2 bases, with 7 bases lying between them. The CDR3 loop spans 13 amino acids. The CDR3 DNA follows: TGTGCCAGCAGTTTGCCGGGGAACTATGGCTACACCTTC. It translates to CASSLPGNYGYTF.